The clone carrying this T cell receptor (beta chain) was counted only a few times. The sample originates from a study of early T cells in non-severe SARS-CoV-2 infection. Using its own MiXCR run on the 5' RACE reads, TCRdb lists one record per CDR3 protein. In the table there are more than 55,000 distinct CDR3 sequences, around 13% of which are singletons. The trim removed 10 bases at V and 5 bases at J, leaving 14 bases unmatched. This CDR3 comprises 14 residues. CDR1 is SGDLS, CDR2 YYNGEE, per germline. The chain links TRBV9 to TRBJ2-5; 7 bases are a match to TRBD2. Sequencing was carried out using whole blood. This TCR was recovered from an adult who was a healthcare worker with PCR-confirmed SARS-CoV-2 infection or an uninfected control (not recorded which). This CDR3 is CAARKGREWETQYF. CDR3 DNA sequence: TGTGCCGCCAGAAAAGGGAGGGAATGGGAGACCCAGTACTTC.